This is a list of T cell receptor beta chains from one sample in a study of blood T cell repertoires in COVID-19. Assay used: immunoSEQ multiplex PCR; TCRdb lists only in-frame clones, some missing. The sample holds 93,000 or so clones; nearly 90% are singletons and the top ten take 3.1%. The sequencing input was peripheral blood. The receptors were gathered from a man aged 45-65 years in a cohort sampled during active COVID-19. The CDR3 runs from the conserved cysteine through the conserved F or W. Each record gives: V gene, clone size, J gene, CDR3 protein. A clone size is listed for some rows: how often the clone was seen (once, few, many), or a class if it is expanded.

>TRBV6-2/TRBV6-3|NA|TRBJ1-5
CASSFGGFNQPQHF
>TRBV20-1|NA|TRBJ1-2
CSASKGVALYGYTF
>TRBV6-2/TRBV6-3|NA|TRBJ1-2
CASSRNRESYTF
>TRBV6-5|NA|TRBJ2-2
CASGGIAGTGELFF
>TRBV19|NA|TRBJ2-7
CASSTDGGYEQYF
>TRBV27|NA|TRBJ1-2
CASSLGLGGNYGYTF
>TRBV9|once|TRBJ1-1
CASSGTGEDTEAFF
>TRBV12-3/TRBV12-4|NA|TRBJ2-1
CASSSGDFSEQFF
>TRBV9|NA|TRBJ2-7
CASSPADRGRYEQYF
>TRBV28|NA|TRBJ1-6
CASNPDGGGSPLHF
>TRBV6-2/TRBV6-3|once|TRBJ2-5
CASSGTSGGTQETQYF
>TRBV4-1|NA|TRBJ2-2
CASQRAGANTGELFF
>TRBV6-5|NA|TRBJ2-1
CASSLTPGGRYEQFF
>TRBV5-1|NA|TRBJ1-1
CASSLRGQGAYNTEAFF
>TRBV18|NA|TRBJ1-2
CASSPLTDRFNYGYTF
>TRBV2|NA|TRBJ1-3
CASSEGQGITGNTIYF
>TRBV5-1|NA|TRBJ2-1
CASSMTSTSGNNEQFF
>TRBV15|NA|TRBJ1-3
CATSPGINSGNTIYF
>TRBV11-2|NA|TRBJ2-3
CASSLAGRLAGHFPDTQYF
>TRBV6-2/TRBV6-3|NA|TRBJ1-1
CASSYRGQQAFF
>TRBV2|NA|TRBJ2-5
CASKLETQYF
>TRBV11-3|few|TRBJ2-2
CASSLDWTGENTGELFF
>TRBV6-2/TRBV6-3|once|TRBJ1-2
CASSSTGTYGYTF
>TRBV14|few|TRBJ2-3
CASSQVGQGRTDTQYF
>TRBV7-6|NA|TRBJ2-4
CASSLPPGANIQYF
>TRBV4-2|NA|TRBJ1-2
CASSLNRGQVYGYTF
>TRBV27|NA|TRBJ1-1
CASSFRTGTEAFF
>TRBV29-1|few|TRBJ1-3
CSVDTSSGNTIYF
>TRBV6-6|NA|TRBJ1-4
CASSLRQATNEKLFF
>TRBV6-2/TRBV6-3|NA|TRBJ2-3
CASSQRGGNTDTQYF
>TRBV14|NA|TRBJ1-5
CASSFSGFNQPQHF
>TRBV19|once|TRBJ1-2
CASSIGQGGGYTF
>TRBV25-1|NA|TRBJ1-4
CASSELGVEGNEKLFF
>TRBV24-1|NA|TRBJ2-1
CATAAGDFYNEQFF
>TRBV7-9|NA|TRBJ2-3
CASSPGGAGDTQYF
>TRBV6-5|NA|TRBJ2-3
CASTGQTSTDTQYF
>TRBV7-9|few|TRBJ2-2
CASSWTENTGELFF
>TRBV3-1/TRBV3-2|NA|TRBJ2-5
CASSLEVAARRETQYF
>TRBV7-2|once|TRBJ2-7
CASSLKRQGGEQYF
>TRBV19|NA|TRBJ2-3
CASSGIAGGLNTDTQYF
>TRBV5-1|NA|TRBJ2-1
CASSTGLAGGSSYNEQFF
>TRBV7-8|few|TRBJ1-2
CASSFRGQDYGYTF
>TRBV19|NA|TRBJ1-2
CASSGQGLNYGYTF
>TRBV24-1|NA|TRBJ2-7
CATSDPREARPYEQYF
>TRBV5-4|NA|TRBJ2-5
CASSVTSGGAGLETQYF
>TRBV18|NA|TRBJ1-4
CASSPQRRDNEKLFF
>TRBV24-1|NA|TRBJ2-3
CATSDRLVPDTQYF
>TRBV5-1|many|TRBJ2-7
CASTLGTNYEQYF
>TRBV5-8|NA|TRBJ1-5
CASSLGPRTTGNQPQHF
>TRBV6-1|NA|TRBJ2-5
CASSERRTGGFQETQYF
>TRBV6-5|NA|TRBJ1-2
CASSYFDRDRGYGYTF